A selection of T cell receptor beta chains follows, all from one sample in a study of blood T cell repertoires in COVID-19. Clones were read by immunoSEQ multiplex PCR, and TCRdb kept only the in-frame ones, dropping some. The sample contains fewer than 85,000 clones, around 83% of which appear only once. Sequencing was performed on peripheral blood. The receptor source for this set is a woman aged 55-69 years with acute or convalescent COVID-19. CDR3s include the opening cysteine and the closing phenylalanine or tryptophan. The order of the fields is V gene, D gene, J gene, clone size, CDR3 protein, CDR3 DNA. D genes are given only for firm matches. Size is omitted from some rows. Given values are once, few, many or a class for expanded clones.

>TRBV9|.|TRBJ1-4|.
CASSVRLNEKLFF
TGTGCCAGCAGCGTAAGACTGAATGAAAAACTGTTTTTT
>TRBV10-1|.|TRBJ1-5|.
CASSTGLDNQPQHF
TGCGCCAGCAGTACCGGACTCGATAATCAGCCCCAGCATTTT
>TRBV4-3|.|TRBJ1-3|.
CASSQEQGGGNTIYF
TGCGCCAGCAGCCAAGAACAGGGTGGGGGAAACACCATATATTTT
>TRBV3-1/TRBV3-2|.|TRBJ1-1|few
CASRGGDEAFF
TGTGCCAGCAGGGGCGGGGATGAAGCTTTCTTT
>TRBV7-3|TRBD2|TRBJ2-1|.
CASSLAGGPSNEQFF
TGTGCCAGCAGCTTAGCGGGGGGCCCCTCCAATGAGCAGTTCTTC
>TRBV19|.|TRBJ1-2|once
CASSIPGDSYGYTF
TGTGCCAGTAGTATCCCCGGAGACAGCTATGGCTACACCTTC
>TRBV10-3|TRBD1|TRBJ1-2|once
CAITPGQGPSNYGYTF
TGTGCCATCACCCCGGGACAGGGTCCCTCTAACTATGGCTACACCTTC
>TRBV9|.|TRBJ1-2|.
CASSLGGANYGYTF
TGTGCCAGCAGCCTGGGAGGGGCTAACTATGGCTACACCTTC
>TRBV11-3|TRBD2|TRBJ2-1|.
CASSPLSGSYNEQFF
TGTGCCAGCAGCCCCCTTAGCGGGAGTTACAATGAGCAGTTCTTC
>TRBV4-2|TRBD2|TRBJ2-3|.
CASSQDMAGETDTQYF
TGTGCCAGCAGCCAAGATATGGCGGGAGAGACAGATACGCAGTATTTT
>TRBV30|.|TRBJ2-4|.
CAWSTRQAAKNIQYF
TGTGCCTGGAGTACCCGACAGGCAGCCAAAAACATTCAGTACTTC
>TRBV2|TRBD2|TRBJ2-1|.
CASSEESLAGNEQFF
TGTGCCAGCAGTGAAGAGAGTCTAGCGGGTAATGAGCAGTTCTTC
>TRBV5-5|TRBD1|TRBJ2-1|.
CASSRLLRDRVTYNEQFF
TGTGCCAGCAGCCGACTACTAAGGGACAGGGTTACCTACAATGAGCAGTTCTTC
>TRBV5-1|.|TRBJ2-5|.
CASRGISGTQETQYF
TGCGCCAGCAGGGGAATCTCGGGGACTCAAGAGACCCAGTACTTC
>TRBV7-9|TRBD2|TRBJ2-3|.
CASSSGLAGVWESTDTQYF
TGTGCCAGCAGCTCTGGACTAGCGGGAGTATGGGAAAGCACAGATACGCAGTATTTT
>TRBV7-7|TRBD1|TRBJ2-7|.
CASSRGDRGYEQYF
TGTGCTAGCAGCCGGGGGGACAGGGGCTACGAGCAGTACTTC
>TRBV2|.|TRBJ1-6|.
CASRGSSGEMSPLHF
TGTGCCAGCAGGGGCAGTTCAGGGGAGATGTCACCCCTCCACTTT
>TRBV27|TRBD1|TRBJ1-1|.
CASSLRQGRNTEAFF
TGTGCCAGCAGTTTACGACAGGGGAGGAACACTGAAGCTTTCTTT
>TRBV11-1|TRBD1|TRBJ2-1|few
CASSSQGTGYNEQFF
TGTGCCAGCAGCAGTCAGGGGACAGGTTACAATGAGCAGTTCTTC
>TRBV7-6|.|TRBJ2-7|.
CASSLSGSGRSSYEQYF
TGTGCCAGCAGCTTAAGCGGTAGCGGCAGGAGCTCCTACGAGCAGTACTTC
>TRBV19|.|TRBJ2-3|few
CASSILGSSTDTQYF
TGTGCCAGTAGTATATTGGGGAGTAGCACAGATACGCAGTATTTT
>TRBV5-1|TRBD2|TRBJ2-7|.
CASSTVAGVGEQYF
TGCGCCAGCAGCACCGTAGCGGGGGTTGGGGAGCAGTACTTC
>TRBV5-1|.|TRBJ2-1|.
CASSLVSGSYNEQFF
TGCGCCAGCAGCTTGGTTTCAGGCTCCTACAATGAGCAGTTCTTC
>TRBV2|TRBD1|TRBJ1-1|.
CASLPGQGARTEAFF
TGTGCCAGCCTCCCGGGACAGGGGGCGAGGACTGAAGCTTTCTTT
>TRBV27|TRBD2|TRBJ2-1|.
CASRARGEHNEQFF
TGTGCCAGCAGGGCCCGGGGGGAGCACAATGAGCAGTTCTTC
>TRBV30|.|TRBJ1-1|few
CAWIGQTNTEAFF
TGTGCCTGGATAGGACAGACAAACACTGAAGCTTTCTTT
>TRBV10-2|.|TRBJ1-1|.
CASSEWGMGGKGTEAFF
TGCGCCAGCAGTGAGTGGGGTATGGGGGGGAAAGGCACTGAAGCTTTCTTT
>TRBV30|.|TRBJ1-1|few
CASKAGADGTEAFF
TGTGCCTCCAAGGCGGGGGCGGATGGTACTGAAGCTTTCTTT
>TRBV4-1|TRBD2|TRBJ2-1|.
CASSSSSGRAANEQFF
TGCGCCAGCAGCTCCTCGAGCGGGAGGGCCGCCAATGAGCAGTTCTTC